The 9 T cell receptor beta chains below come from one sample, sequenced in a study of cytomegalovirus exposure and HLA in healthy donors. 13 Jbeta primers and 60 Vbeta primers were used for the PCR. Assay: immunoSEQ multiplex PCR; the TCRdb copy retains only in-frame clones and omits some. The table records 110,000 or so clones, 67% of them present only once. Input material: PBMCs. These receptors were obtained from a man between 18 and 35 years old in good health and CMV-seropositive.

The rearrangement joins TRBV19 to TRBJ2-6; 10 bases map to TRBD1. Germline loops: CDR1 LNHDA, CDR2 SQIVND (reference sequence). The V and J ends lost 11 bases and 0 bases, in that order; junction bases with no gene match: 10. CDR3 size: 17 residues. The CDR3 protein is CARLSGQGGSGANVLTF. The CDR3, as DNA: TGTGCCCGGTTAAGTGGACAGGGGGGCTCTGGGGCCAACGTCCTGACTTTC.

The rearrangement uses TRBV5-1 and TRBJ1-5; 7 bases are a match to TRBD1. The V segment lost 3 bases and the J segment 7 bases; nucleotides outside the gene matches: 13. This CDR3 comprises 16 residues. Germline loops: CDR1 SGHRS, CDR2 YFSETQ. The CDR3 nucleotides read TGCGCCAGCAGCTCGGGACCTACAGGGGCTGGACAGCCCCAGCATTTT. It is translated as CASSSGPTGAGQPQHF.

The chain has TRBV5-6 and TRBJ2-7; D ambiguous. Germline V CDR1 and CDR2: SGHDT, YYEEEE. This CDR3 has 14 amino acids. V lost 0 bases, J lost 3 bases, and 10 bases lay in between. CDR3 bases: TGTGCCAGCAGCTTGGGACTCTTACTCTACGAGCAGTACTTC. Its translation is CASSLGLLLYEQYF.

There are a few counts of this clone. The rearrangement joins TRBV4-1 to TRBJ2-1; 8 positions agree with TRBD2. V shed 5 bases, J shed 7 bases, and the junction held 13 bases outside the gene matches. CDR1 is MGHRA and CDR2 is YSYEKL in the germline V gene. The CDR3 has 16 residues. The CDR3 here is CASSKEVRGGLNEQFF. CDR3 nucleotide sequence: TGCGCCAGCAGCAAGGAGGTACGGGGGGGCCTAAATGAGCAGTTCTTC.

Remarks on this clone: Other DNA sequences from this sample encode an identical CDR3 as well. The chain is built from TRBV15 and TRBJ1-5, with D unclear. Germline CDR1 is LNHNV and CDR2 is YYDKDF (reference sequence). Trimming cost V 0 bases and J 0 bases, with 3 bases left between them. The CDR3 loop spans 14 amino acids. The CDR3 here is CATSRDSSNQPQHF. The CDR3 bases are TGTGCCACCAGCAGAGACAGTAGCAATCAGCCCCAGCATTTT.

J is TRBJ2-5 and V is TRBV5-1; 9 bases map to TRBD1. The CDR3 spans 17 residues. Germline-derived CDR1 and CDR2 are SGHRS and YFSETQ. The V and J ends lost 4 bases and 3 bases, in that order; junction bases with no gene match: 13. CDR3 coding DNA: TGCGCCAGCAGCCACACCGGGACAGGGAAATGGGAAGAGACCCAGTACTTC. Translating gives CASSHTGTGKWEETQYF.

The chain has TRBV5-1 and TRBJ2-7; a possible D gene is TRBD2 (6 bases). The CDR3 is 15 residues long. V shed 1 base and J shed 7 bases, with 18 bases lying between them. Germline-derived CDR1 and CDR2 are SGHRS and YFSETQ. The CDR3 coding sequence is TGCGCCAGCAGCTTGACGCGGGGACTCGGGAGTGAGCAGTACTTC. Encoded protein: CASSLTRGLGSEQYF.

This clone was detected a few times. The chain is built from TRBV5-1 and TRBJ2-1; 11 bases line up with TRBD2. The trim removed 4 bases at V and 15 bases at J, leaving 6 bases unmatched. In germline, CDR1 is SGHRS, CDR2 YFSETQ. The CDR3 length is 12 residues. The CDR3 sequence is CASSIAGGRLFF. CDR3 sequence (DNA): TGCGCCAGCAGCATAGCGGGGGGGCGGCTGTTCTTC. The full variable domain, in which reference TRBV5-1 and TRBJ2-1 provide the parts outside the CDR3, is KAGVTQTPRYLIKTRGQQVTLSCSPISGHRSVSWYQQTPGQGLQFLFEYFSETQRNKGNFPGRFSGRQFSNSRSEMNVSTLELGDSALYLCASSIAGGRLFFGPGTRLTVL.

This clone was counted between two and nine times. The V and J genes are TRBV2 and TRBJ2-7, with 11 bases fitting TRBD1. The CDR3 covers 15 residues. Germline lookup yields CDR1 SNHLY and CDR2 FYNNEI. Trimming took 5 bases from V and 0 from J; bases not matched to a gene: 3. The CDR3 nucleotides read TGTGCCAGCAGTCCGGACAGGGGGCCCTCCTACGAGCAGTACTTC. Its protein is CASSPDRGPSYEQYF.